The source of this TCR beta chain is a study of shared clonotypes between healthy human individuals. This clone was counted between two and nine times. This table comes from immunoSEQ multiplex PCR, and its TCRdb copy is limited to in-frame clones, with some not included. Of 750,000 to 1,000,000 clones in the sample, nearly 95% are singletons; the top ten hold approximately 25%. The V end lost 6 bases, the J end lost 5 bases, and 17 bases lay between the germline ends. Germline CDR1 reads SGHVS; CDR2 reads FQNEAQ. This CDR3 has 15 residues. Naivety among CD8 cells was defined by CD45RO negativity and positive CCR7 selection, thereby excluding terminally differentiated effector memory CD45RA+ cells.

The TCR was taken from a man aged 25-45 years in good health. The chain employs TRBV7-8 and TRBJ2-1; D possibly corresponds to TRBD1 (5 bases). Source material: naive CD8+ T cells sorted from blood. The chain's CDR3 is CASSPLIGANNEQFF. In nucleotides, the CDR3 is TGTGCCAGCAGTCCCCTGATAGGGGCGAACAATGAGCAGTTCTTC.